This T cell receptor beta chain was documented in a study of CD8+ T cells in alopecia areata. Study results and limitations: Sequence data from scalp samples additionally include resident alphabeta T cells of normal skin. An increase in clonality over normal scalp was evident in lesional scalp, especially alopecia totalis/universalis.

This clone was detected once. Its antigen is not known. Investigators isolated RNA and reverse transcribed it into cDNA to act as the sequencing template. Some clones are missing from TCRdb's copy, which holds only in-frame ones; the method was immunoSEQ multiplex PCR. The sample shows some 150,000 clones, around 62% of them seen only once. Cell sorting was applied to PBMCs, and CD4+ and CD8+ T cells were collected. This sequence originates from a human donor in good health. The sequenced sample was CD8+ T cells sorted from blood.

CDR3 nucleotides: TGTGCCAGCAGTGGTGGGCAGAACACTGAAGCTTTCTTT. Translation gives CASSGGQNTEAFF. V gene TRBV25-1 combines with J gene TRBJ1-1; D unclear. Germline lookup yields CDR1 MGHDK and CDR2 SYGVNS. The CDR3 is made up of 13 amino acids. Between the trimmed V and J ends, which lost 4 bases and 1 base, there was a span of 7 bases.